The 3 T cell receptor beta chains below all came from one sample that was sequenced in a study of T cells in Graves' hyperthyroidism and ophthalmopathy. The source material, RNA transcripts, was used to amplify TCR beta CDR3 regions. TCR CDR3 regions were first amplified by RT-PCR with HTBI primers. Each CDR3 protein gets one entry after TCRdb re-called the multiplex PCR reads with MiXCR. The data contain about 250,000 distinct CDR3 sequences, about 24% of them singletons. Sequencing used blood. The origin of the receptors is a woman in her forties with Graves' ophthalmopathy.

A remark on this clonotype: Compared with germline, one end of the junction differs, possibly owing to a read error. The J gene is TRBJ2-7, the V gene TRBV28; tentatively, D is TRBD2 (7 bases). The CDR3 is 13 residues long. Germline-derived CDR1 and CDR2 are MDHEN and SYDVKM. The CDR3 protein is CASTFMQGGDSVF. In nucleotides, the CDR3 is TGTGCCAGCACTTTTATGCAAGGGGGGGATAGTGTATTC.

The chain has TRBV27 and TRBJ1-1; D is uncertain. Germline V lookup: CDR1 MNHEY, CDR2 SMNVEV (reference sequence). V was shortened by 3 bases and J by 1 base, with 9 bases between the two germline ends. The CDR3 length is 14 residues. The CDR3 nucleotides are TGTGCCAGCAGTTTCAAGGGTACGAACACTGAAGCTTTCTTT. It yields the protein CASSFKGTNTEAFF.

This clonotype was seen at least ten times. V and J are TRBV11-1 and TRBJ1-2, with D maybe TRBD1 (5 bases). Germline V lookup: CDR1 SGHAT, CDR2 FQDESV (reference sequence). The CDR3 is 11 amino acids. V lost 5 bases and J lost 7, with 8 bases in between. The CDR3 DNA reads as TGTGCCAGCAGCGGAGGGACTGGCTACACCTTC. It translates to CASSGGTGYTF.